Sequencing of this TCR beta chain was carried out in a study of shared clonotypes between healthy human individuals (dated by TCRdb to 2018 to 2020). Regarding the research as a whole: Three men and a couple of women, aged 18 to 49 years, made up the cohort. For each donor, three plates each were used for CD4 naive and CD4 memory, two plates were used for CD8 naive, and one plate was used for CD8 memory. To estimate repertoire size and how much clonotypes are shared between individuals, the study performed deep sequencing of blood TCR repertoires from a few healthy adults. Libraries were prepared and TCR repertoires were sequenced by different laboratories using diverse techniques, in order to increase sequencing depth and limit assay-specific biases. Between about 0.8 and 9 billion PBMCs per donor were obtained by leukapheresis.

Using the deep immunoSEQ assay, multiplex PCR amplified TCR CDR3 regions from genomic DNA. Extracted genomic DNA from each cell subset was spread evenly across all wells of several immunoSEQ 96-well plates, with each plate serving as a replicate. For sorted subsets, approximately 210 ng of genomic DNA, equivalent to around 30,000 T cell genomes, went into each replicate PCR. Purified libraries were measured with a Qubit 3.0 fluorometer, size-checked on a Bioanalyzer 2100, and measured again with the KAPA Library Quantification kit. Each immunoSEQ 96-well plate was sequenced on its own single-read 150-cycle Illumina NextSeq 550 flow cell. In the source study's methods: Because the immunoSEQ output included only junctional sequences and no quality scores, the filtering could not be the same as the filtering used for full-length reads. To assign V/J genes and CDR3, sequences were annotated using PyIR, a Python wrapper for IgBLAST v1.9, with IMGT germline references. Reads with weak V/J assignments (E-value above 1e-6), missing CDR3, stop codons, out-of-frame junctions, or ambiguous translated residues were removed. V3J clonotypes were defined by identical inferred V gene, J gene, and CDR3 amino acid sequence. The percentage overlap between two repertoires was calculated by dividing the number of shared unique clonotypes by the size of the smaller repertoire. Repertoire richness was assessed with RTK rarefaction, the Chao1 estimator, and Recon v2.1 estimates of unobserved clonotypes. Generation probabilities were computed with OLGA for all TCRbeta clonotypes obtained by the gDNA method from a handful of donors. TCRdb took this table from immuneACCESS and kept in-frame rearrangements with V and J called. Such tables lack part of the clones; where checked against another copy, unresolved V genes explain under half of the gap, and the rest is unexplained. The V and J calls and clone size are taken from that table; D and trimming were inferred from the DNA. For this sample there are 700,000 to 950,000 clones; about 96% appear just once. The ten biggest clones cover around 0.21% of the sample.

Broader findings and caveats from the paper: Compared with non-shared clonotypes, the clonotypes found in all four sorted-subset donors had higher generation probabilities. Pairwise subsampling led to the expectation that sequencing depth would affect the degree of clonotype sharing among donors. Even with the large sequencing depth, rarefaction of the sorted-subset datasets indicated that sequencing was incomplete. Only blood was sampled, and tissue TCR repertoires likely differ from those in blood. The small number of donors limited the genetic and exposure-history diversity represented. When a handful of donors were compared, the shared fraction of clonotypes was about 5.5% for naive CD4, about 4% for naive CD8, about 2.5% for memory CD4, and 0.4% for memory CD8. Naive subsets generally had larger estimated clonotype richness than memory subsets did.

The germline V gene encodes CDR1 ENHRY and CDR2 SYGVKD. Trimming leaves V shorter by 3 bases and J shorter by 2 bases, with the junction holding 3 bases beyond the gene matches. Including cysteine and phenylalanine, the CDR3 has 14 amino acids. Of all the DNA, just the CDR3 is kept, 42 bases in frame from base 1. CD8 naive samples were obtained by positive selection for CCR7 among CD45RO-negative cells, yielding a CD45RA+CCR7+ population from which TemRA cells were excluded. Donors were healthy HIV-negative adults with no recently reported acute infections or vaccinations. Every donor was a Caucasian adult living in Nashville, Tennessee, USA. Blood was obtained by leukapheresis, after which PBMCs were separated by Ficoll-Histopaque density gradient centrifugation and cryopreserved in liquid nitrogen vapor phase. Analytical flow cytometry was used to check the purity and quantity of each magnetically sorted T cell population. Genomic DNA was isolated from every sorted fraction and measured by UV absorbance on a Nanodrop 2000c.

With respect to this clone: No cognate antigen has been identified for it. One base away there is no much larger clone; base qualities are not given.

The chain was built from TRBV10-3 and TRBJ2-7, and 8 bases in between align with TRBD2. This TCR derives from a man aged 25 to 40 in good health. The sequenced material came from naive CD8+ T cells sorted from blood. This specimen's cell subset or site label, per the study, means: CD45RA+CCR7+. CDR3 protein: CAISETGGPYEQYF. The sequence in DNA is TGTGCCATCAGTGAAACGGGAGGGCCCTACGAGCAGTACTTC.